This T cell receptor beta chain was identified in a study of blood T cells in healthy people across ages. The germline V gene has CDR1 SEHNR and CDR2 FQNEAQ (reference sequence). The CDR3 runs to 17 residues. The V end lost 0 bases, the J end lost 2 bases, and 16 bases lay between the germline ends. Primers used in a second PCR of roughly 6 to 11 cycles were a sample-barcoded 5' primer and a J-beta primer mix. MiXCR, applied by TCRdb to the 5' RACE reads, yields one record per CDR3 protein. The table includes some 800,000 distinct CDR3 sequences, about 25% detected once. This sample was shared with a second study, whose subject was T cells of mothers and their children.

Input material: blood. The TCR comes from a boy younger than 18 in good health. This chain connects TRBV7-9 to TRBJ1-1; a weak D match, TRBD1 (6 bases). The CDR3 nucleotides are TGTGCCAGCAGCTTAGCGGCCGGGACACTTCTCAACACTGAAGCTTTCTTT. It specifies CASSLAAGTLLNTEAFF.